Listed below are T cell receptor beta chains from one sample, sequenced in a study of T cell responses to AZD1222 COVID-19 vaccine. Libraries were prepared by immunoSEQ multiplex PCR; TCRdb keeps only in-frame clonotypes and omits some of them. This table holds approximately 110,000 clones, under 90% found once. The input for sequencing was peripheral blood, taken on day 0 of AZD1222 vaccination. The receptors come from an adult in good health. Each CDR3 is given with its conserved first and last residue. The D gene is left open where the match is weak. Size values are once, few and many counts, or a class for expanded clones, and some rows have none.

CDR3	DNA	J	V	size	D
CASSYSVALNYEQYF	TGTGCCAGCAGTTACTCGGTAGCCTTGAACTACGAGCAGTACTTC	TRBJ2-7	TRBV6-2/TRBV6-3	NA	NA
CASSLVPGGDEQFF	TGCGCCAGCAGCTTGGTTCCGGGTGGCGATGAGCAGTTCTTC	TRBJ2-1	TRBV5-1	once	NA
CASSMRTVLDNSPLHF	TGTGCCAGTAGTATGAGGACGGTGCTTGATAATTCACCCCTCCACTTT	TRBJ1-6	TRBV19	NA	NA
CASSFGGDMADTQYF	TGTGCCAGCAGCTTCGGGGGTGATATGGCAGATACGCAGTATTTT	TRBJ2-3	TRBV5-8	NA	NA
CASSLLGAGELFF	TGTGCCAGCAGCTTACTAGGGGCCGGGGAGCTGTTTTTT	TRBJ2-2	TRBV7-2	NA	NA
CASSPDSASSYNSPLHF	TGTGCCAGCAGCCCTGACAGCGCGAGCTCCTATAATTCACCCCTCCACTTT	TRBJ1-6	TRBV5-5	once	NA
CASRGAGEGYEQYF	TGTGCCAGCAGGGGAGCCGGGGAGGGTTACGAGCAGTACTTC	TRBJ2-7	TRBV7-9	NA	TRBD2
CASSLGGVETQYF	TGTGCCAGCAGCTTAGGAGGAGTAGAGACCCAGTACTTC	TRBJ2-5	TRBV7-8	NA	NA
CASRGSRPTFQMNTEAFF	TGTGCCAGCAGGGGGTCGAGGCCAACGTTTCAAATGAACACTGAAGCTTTCTTT	TRBJ1-1	TRBV7-9	NA	NA
CASRTSGGAGNIQYF	TGCGCCAGCAGGACTAGCGGGGGGGCGGGAAACATTCAGTACTTC	TRBJ2-4	TRBV10-2	NA	TRBD2
CASGLVRGTGTLAGADTQYF	TGTGCTAGTGGTTTGGTAAGGGGGACAGGGACACTAGCGGGAGCAGATACGCAGTATTTT	TRBJ2-3	TRBV12-5	NA	TRBD2
CASSLVDNEQFF	TGTGCCAGCAGCTTAGTAGACAATGAGCAGTTCTTC	TRBJ2-1	TRBV11-3	NA	NA
CASSPYWGAFF	TGTGCCAGCAGTCCATATTGGGGAGCTTTCTTT	TRBJ1-1	TRBV28	NA	NA
CASPSGGIFEKLFF	TGTGCCAGCCCCTCAGGGGGCATTTTTGAAAAACTGTTTTTT	TRBJ1-4	TRBV2	NA	TRBD1
CASSPRRGADTQYF	TGTGCCAGCTCACCACGGAGGGGGGCAGATACGCAGTATTTT	TRBJ2-3	TRBV18	NA	NA
CASSLGDRSYEQYF	TGCGCCAGCAGCTTGGGTGACAGATCCTACGAGCAGTACTTC	TRBJ2-7	TRBV5-1	NA	NA
CASTRDVSSGNTIYF	TGCGCCAGCACCCGGGACGTTTCCTCTGGAAACACCATATATTTT	TRBJ1-3	TRBV5-1	NA	NA
CASRFSSTADNYGYTF	TGTGCAAGTCGCTTTTCTTCGACAGCTGATAACTATGGCTACACCTTC	TRBJ1-2	TRBV12-2	NA	NA
CASSQGGTGQPQHF	TGCGCCAGCAGCCAGGGGGGGACAGGCCAGCCCCAGCATTTT	TRBJ1-5	TRBV4-1	NA	TRBD1
CASSQEPGQENTEAFF	TGCGCCAGCAGCCAAGAGCCGGGACAGGAGAACACTGAAGCTTTCTTT	TRBJ1-1	TRBV4-1	few	TRBD1
CASSFSYEQCF	TGTGCCAGCAGTTTCAGCTACGAGCAGTGCTTC	TRBJ2-7	TRBV6-5	NA	NA
CASSLYRNEQFF	TGTGCCAGCAGCTTATACCGGAATGAGCAGTTCTTC	TRBJ2-1	TRBV7-8	NA	NA
CASSIWGRGYGYTF	TGTGCCAGTAGTATTTGGGGACGAGGCTATGGCTACACCTTC	TRBJ1-2	TRBV19	NA	NA
CASSLFGQGYGYTF	TGTGCCAGCAGTTTATTTGGACAGGGCTATGGCTACACCTTC	TRBJ1-2	TRBV28	NA	TRBD1
CASSLFRQHYEQYF	TGTGCCAGCAGTTTATTTAGACAGCACTACGAGCAGTACTTC	TRBJ2-7	TRBV28	NA	NA
CASSLEQATGYTF	TGCGCCAGCAGCTTAGAACAGGCGACTGGCTACACCTTC	TRBJ1-2	TRBV5-1	NA	NA
CASSPLAAGELFF	TGCGCCAGCAGCCCGCTTGCTGCCGGGGAGCTGTTTTTT	TRBJ2-2	TRBV5-1	once	NA
CSVELQVPDTQYF	TGCAGCGTTGAGTTACAGGTTCCAGATACGCAGTATTTT	TRBJ2-3	TRBV29-1	NA	NA
CASTSLTGNTEAFF	TGTGCCAGCACCTCATTGACAGGGAACACTGAAGCTTTCTTT	TRBJ1-1	TRBV27	NA	NA
CASSRGDNSGELFF	TGCGCCAGCAGCCGCGGGGACAACTCCGGGGAGCTGTTTTTT	TRBJ2-2	TRBV5-1	NA	NA
CASSLGSSYNEQFF	TGTGCCAGCAGTTTGGGCAGCTCCTACAATGAGCAGTTCTTC	TRBJ2-1	TRBV28	NA	NA
CASSITQRDTQYF	TGTGCCAGCAGTATAACCCAGCGGGATACGCAGTATTTT	TRBJ2-3	TRBV27	NA	NA
CASSQDGRGSYEQYF	TGTGCCAGCAGCCAAGATGGGCGGGGCTCCTACGAGCAGTACTTC	TRBJ2-7	TRBV3-1/TRBV3-2	NA	NA
CASSLGVQGAGELFF	TGTGCCAGCAGCCTAGGGGTACAGGGTGCCGGGGAGCTGTTTTTT	TRBJ2-2	TRBV7-6	NA	NA
CASRSRGGNTIYF	TGTGCCAGCAGGTCGAGAGGGGGAAACACCATATATTTT	TRBJ1-3	TRBV2	NA	NA
CATSRGGSTGELFF	TGTGCCACCAGCAGAGGGGGGAGCACCGGGGAGCTGTTTTTT	TRBJ2-2	TRBV15	NA	NA
CASSLGLAGGLDTQYF	TGTGCCAGCAGCTTAGGGTTAGCGGGAGGACTAGATACGCAGTATTTT	TRBJ2-3	TRBV7-6	NA	TRBD2
CASSPTPNSPLHF	TGCGCCAGCAGCCCAACCCCCAATTCACCCCTCCACTTT	TRBJ1-6	TRBV5-1	NA	NA
CATSDGPGTGVNQPQHF	TGTGCCACCAGTGACGGACCCGGGACAGGCGTTAATCAGCCCCAGCATTTT	TRBJ1-5	TRBV24-1	NA	TRBD1
CASSAGRQGRYEQYF	TGTGCCAGCAGCGCGGGGCGACAGGGGCGCTACGAGCAGTACTTC	TRBJ2-7	TRBV7-2	NA	TRBD1
CASSLVGAIGGNTIYF	TGCGCCAGCAGCTTGGTCGGGGCGATAGGTGGAAACACCATATATTTT	TRBJ1-3	TRBV5-1	NA	NA
CASSLGPGTGELFF	TGTGCCAGCAGCTTGGGGCCGGGAACCGGGGAGCTGTTTTTT	TRBJ2-2	TRBV5-6	NA	NA
CASSLARYMFGYTF	TGTGCCAGCAGCTTGGCCAGGTACATGTTTGGCTACACCTTC	TRBJ1-2	TRBV5-6	NA	NA
CASSQGYNEQFF	TGCGCCAGCAGTCAGGGGTATAATGAGCAGTTCTTC	TRBJ2-1	TRBV5-1	NA	NA